This T cell receptor beta chain was retrieved from a study of T cell clones after liver transplantation. About the research overall: Immunosuppression withdrawal was tried within 2 years after liver transplantation in this trial. Patients counted as tolerant after at least one year off all immunosuppression, enzymes not exceeding twice normal.

From germline, CDR1 is SGHTA and CDR2 FQGTGA. The length of the CDR3 is 12 residues. The ends were cut back, 4 bases at V and 6 bases at J, with 10 bases in the middle. The method was immunoSEQ multiplex PCR; TCRdb's version includes in-frame clones alone and lacks a portion of them. The sample consists of around 97,000 clones, around 80% of them appearing once. This chain joins TRBV7-3 and TRBJ2-7; D remains ambiguous. The sequence was collected from a human patient who received a liver transplant. The graft donor may have given rise to some T cells. The sample was CD4+ T cells from blood, taken approximately 43 months after liver transplant. The DNA for the CDR3 is TGTGCCAGCAGCTCAGGCACCTCCGAGCAGTACTTC. It codes for CASSSGTSEQYF.